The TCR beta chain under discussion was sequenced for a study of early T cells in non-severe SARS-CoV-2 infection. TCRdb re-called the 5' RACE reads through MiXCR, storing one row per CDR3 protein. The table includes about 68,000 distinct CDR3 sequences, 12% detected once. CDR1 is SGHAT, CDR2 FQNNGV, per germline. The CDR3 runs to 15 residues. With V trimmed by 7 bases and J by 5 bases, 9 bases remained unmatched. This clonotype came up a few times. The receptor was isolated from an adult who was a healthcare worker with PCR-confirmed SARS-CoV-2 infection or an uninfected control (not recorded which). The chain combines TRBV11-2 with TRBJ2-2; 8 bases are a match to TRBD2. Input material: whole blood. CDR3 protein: CASTTVAGGTGELFF. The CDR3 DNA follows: TGTGCCAGCACCACCGTCGCGGGGGGTACCGGGGAGCTGTTTTTT.